This TCR beta chain was captured in a study of molecular identifiers for immune sequencing clone quantification. Germline V lookup: CDR1 DFQATT, CDR2 SNEGSKA (reference sequence). The CDR3 spans 12 residues. Deletions cut 1 base from V and 7 bases from J, with 5 bases between. Study-level results: Over 99% of CMV-specific effector molecules, but under 1% of naive ones, were in clones above 20 copies.

TCRdb called the PCR reads again in MiXCR, with one record for every CDR3 protein. The data contain just under 650,000 distinct CDR3 sequences, roughly 21% of them singletons. This clonotype has ten or more counts. Its antigen is as yet unknown. It was from around 18,000 to 910,000 sorted cells, with 10%, 30% or 50% RNA, that naive CD8 libraries came. The authors sorted naive CD8 T cells as CD8+CD4-CCR7+CD45RA+. The chain couples TRBV20-1 to TRBJ1-6; D remains ambiguous. The source is a human donor in good health. Some libraries in this study had Jurkat cell RNA spiked in. The specimen sequenced was naive CD8+ T cells from blood, with Jurkat cell RNA spiked in. As to subset: FACS-sorted CD8+CD4-CCR7+CD45RA+ naive T cells. The CDR3 spells CSARAGNSPLHF. The CDR3, as DNA: TGCAGTGCTAGAGCTGGGAATTCACCCCTCCACTTT.